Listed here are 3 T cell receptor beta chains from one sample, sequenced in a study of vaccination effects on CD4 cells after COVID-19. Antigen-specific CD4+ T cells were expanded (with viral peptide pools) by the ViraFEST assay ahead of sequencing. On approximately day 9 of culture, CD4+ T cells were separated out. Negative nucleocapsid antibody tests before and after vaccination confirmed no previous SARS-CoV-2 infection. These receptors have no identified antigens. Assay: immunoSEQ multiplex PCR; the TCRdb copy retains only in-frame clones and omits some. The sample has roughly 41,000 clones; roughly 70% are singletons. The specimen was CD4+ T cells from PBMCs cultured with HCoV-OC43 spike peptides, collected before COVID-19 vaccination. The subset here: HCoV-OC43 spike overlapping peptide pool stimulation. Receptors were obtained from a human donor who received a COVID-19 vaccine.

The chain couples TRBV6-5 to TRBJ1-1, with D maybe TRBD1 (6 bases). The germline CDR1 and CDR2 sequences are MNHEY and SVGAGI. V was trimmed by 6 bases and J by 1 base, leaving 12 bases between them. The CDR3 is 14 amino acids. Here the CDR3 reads CASRAGHPNTEAFF. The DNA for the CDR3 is TGTGCCAGCAGGGCGGGACACCCGAACACTGAAGCTTTCTTT.

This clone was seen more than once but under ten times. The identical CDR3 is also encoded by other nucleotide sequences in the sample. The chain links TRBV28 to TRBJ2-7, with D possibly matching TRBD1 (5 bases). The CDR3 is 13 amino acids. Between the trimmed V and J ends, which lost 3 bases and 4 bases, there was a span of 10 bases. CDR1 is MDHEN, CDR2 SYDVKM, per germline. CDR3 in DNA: TGTGCCAGCAGTTTCAGGGTGTCGTACGAGCAGTACTTC. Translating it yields CASSFRVSYEQYF.

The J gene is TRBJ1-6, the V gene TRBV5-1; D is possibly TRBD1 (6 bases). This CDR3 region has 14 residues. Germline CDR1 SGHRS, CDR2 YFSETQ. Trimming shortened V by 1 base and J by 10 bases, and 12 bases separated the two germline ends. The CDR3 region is CASSLSGVGSPLHF. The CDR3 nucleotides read TGCGCCAGCAGCTTGTCAGGGGTTGGATCACCCCTCCACTTT.